A single T cell receptor beta chain is shown here with its context. Clones were read by immunoSEQ multiplex PCR, and TCRdb kept only the in-frame ones, dropping some. Among about 220,000 clones listed, roughly 85% were seen once. The sample is drawn from a study of blood T cell repertoires in COVID-19. Study summary: PBMCs, B-cell-depleted T cells, or T cells were the source of the cDNA or gDNA that made up the material.

The length of the CDR3 is 16 residues. The germline gives CDR1 SGHTA, CDR2 FQGNSA. V lost 3 bases to trimming and J lost 2 bases, with 14 bases between them. In Seattle, patients joined the study during active infection and were tracked longitudinally. The gene calls are TRBV7-2 and TRBJ1-5, with D maybe TRBD1 (5 bases). Input material: peripheral blood. The receptor was derived from a woman in her seventies with COVID-19, enrolled during active disease. The CDR3, as DNA: TGTGCCAGCAGCTTTCAGTTCGGCAGGGGCAATCAGCCCCAGCATTTT. Its protein product is CASSFQFGRGNQPQHF. Using reference TRBV7-2 and TRBJ1-5 for the parts outside the CDR3, the full variable domain is GAGVSQSPSNKVTEKGKDVELRCDPISGHTALYWYRQSLGQGLEFLIYFQGNSAPDKSGLPSDRFSAERTGGSVSTLTIQRTQQEDSAVYLCASSFQFGRGNQPQHFGDGTRLSIL.